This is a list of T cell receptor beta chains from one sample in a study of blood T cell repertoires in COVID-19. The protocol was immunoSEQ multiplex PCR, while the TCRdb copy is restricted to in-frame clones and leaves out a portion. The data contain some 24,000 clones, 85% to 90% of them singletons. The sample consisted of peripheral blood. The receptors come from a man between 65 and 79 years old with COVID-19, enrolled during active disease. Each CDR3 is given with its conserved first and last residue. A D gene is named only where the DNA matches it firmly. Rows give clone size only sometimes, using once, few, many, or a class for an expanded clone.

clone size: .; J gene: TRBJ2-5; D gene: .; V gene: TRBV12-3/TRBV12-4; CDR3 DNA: TGTGCCAGCAGTCCTCACAGGGCAGAGACCCAGTACTTC; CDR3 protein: CASSPHRAETQYF
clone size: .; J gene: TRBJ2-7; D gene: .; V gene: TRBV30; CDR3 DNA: TGTGCCTGGAGCACGGGAGTTTCGGGCTACGAGCAGTACTTC; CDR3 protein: CAWSTGVSGYEQYF
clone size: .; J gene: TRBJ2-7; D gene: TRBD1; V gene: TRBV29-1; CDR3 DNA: TGCAGCGTTGGAGGAGACAGGGGTGTTAGTGGGCAGTACTTC; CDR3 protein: CSVGGDRGVSGQYF
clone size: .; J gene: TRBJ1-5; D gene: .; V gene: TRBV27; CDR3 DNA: TGTGCCAGCAGTTCGATAGGGAGGAATCAGCCCCAGCATTTT; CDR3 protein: CASSSIGRNQPQHF
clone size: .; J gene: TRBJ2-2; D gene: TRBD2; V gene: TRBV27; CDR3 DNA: TGTGCCACCAAAGTGGGAGGGGTCACCGGGGAGCTGTTTTTT; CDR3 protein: CATKVGGVTGELFF
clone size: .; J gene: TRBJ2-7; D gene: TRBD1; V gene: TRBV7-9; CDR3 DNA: TGTGCCAGCAGTAGCTGGCGGGACAGGGCCTACGAGCAGTACTTC; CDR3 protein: CASSSWRDRAYEQYF
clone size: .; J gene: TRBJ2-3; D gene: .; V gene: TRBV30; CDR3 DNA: TGTGCCTGGAGTGTACTACGGTATCGGTATTTT; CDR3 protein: CAWSVLRYRYF
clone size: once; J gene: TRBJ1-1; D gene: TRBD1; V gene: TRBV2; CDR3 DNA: TGTGCCAGCAGACAGGGGAGGCCTGAAGCTTTCTTT; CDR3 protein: CASRQGRPEAFF
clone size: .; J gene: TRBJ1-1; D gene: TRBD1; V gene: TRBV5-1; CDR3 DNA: TGCGCCAGCAGCTCGTGGGACAGGGGGACTGAAGCTTTCTTT; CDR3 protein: CASSSWDRGTEAFF
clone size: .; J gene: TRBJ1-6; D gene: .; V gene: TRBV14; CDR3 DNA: TGTGCCAGCAGCCCCTTAGCGTACGGTTCACCCCTCCACTTT; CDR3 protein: CASSPLAYGSPLHF
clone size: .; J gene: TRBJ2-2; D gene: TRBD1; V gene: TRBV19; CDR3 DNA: TGTGCCACGATCCGGCAGGGGGCCACCGGGGAGCTGTTTTTT; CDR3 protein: CATIRQGATGELFF
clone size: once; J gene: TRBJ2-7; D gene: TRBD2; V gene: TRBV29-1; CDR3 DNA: TGCAGCGCCGGGGACTACCTCTACGAGCAGTACTTC; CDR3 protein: CSAGDYLYEQYF
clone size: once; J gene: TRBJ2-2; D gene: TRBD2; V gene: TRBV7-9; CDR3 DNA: TGTGCCAGCAGCTACCGAGCGGGGGGATGGCTGTTTTTT; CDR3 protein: CASSYRAGGWLFF
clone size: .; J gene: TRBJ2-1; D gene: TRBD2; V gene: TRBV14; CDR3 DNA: TGTGCCAGCAGCCAAGGATTTACTAGCGGCTTCTACAATGAGCAGTTCTTC; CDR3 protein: CASSQGFTSGFYNEQFF
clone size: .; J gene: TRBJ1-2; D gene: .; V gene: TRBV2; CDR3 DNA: TGTGCCAGCAGAGCACAGGGCGCCTACACCTTC; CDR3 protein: CASRAQGAYTF
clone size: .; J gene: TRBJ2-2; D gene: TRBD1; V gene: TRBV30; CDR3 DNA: TGTGCCTTCCCGGGACAGGGTCGGACCGGGGAGCTGTTTTTT; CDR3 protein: CAFPGQGRTGELFF
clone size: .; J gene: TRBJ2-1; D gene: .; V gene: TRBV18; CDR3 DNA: TGTGCCAGCTCACCACCGCCAGGGGGGTTCAATGAGCAGTTCTTC; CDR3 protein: CASSPPPGGFNEQFF
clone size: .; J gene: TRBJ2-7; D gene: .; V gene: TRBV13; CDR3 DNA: TGTGCCAGCAGCCCTCAGGGTCCGGTCTACGAGCAGTACTTC; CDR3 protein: CASSPQGPVYEQYF